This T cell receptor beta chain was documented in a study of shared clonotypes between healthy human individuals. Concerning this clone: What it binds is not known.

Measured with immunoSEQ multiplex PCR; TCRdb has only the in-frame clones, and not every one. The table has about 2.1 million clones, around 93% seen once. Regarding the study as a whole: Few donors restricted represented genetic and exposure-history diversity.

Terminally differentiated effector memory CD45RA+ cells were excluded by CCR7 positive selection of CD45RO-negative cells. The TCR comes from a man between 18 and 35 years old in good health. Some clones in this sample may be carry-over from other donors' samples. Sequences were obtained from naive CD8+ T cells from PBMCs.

CDR3 nucleotide sequence: TGTGCCAGCAGTCCAGTGGGAGGGGTCGAGCAGTACTTC. Its protein is CASSPVGGVEQYF. The gene calls are TRBV28 and TRBJ2-7, with 7 bases fitting TRBD2. V dropped 5 bases and J dropped 6; count of bases not matched to a gene: 7. The CDR3 contains 13 residues. Germline assignment: CDR1 MDHEN and CDR2 SYDVKM.